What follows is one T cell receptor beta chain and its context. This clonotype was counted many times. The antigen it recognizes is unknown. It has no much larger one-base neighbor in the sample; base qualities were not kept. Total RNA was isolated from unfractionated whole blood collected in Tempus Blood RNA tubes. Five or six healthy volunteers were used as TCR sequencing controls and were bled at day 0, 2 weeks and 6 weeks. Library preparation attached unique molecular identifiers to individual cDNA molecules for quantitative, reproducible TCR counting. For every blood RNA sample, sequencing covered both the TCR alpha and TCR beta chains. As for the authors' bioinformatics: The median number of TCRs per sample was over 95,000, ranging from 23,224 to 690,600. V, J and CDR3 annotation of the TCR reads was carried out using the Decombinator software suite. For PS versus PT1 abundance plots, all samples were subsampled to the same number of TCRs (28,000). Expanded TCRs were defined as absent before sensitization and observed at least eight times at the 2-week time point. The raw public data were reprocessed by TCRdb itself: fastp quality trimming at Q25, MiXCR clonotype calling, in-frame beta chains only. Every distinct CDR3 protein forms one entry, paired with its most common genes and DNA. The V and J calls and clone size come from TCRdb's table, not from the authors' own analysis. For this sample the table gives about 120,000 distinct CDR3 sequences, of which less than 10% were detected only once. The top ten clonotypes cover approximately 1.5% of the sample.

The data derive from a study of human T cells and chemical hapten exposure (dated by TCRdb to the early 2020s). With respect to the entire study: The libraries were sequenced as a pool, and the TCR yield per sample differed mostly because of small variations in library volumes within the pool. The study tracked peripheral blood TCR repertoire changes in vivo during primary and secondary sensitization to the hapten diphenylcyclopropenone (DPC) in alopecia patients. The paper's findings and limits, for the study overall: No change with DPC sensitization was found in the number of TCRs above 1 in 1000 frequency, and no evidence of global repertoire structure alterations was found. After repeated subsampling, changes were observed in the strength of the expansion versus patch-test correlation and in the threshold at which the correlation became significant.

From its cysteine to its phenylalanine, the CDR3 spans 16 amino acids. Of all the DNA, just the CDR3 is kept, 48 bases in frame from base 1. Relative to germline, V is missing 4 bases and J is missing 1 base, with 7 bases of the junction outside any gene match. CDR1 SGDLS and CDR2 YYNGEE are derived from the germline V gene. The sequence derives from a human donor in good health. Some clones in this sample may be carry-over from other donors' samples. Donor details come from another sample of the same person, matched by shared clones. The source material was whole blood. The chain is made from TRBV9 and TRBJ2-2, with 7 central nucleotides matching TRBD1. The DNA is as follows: TGTGCCAGCAGCACTCGGACAGGCCTGAACACCGGGGAGCTGTTTTTT. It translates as CASSTRTGLNTGELFF.